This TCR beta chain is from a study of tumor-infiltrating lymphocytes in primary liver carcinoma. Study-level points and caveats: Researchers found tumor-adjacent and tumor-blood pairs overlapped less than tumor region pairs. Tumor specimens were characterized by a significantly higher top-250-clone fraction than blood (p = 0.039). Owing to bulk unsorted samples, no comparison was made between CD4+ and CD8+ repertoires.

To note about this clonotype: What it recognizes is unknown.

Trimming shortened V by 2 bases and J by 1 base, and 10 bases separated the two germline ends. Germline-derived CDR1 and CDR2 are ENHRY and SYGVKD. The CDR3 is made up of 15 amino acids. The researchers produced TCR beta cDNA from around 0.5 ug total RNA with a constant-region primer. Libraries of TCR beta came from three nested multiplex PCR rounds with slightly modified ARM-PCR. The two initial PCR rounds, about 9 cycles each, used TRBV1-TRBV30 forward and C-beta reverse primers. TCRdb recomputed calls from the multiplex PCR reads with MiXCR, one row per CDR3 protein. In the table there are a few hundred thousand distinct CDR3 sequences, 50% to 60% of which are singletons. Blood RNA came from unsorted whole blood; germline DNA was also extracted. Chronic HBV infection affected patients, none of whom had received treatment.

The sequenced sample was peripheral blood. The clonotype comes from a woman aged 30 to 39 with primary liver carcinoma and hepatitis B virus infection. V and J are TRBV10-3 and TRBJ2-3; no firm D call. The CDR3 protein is CAISEARLGTDTQYF. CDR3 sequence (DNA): TGTGCCATCAGTGAGGCGAGGCTAGGCACAGATACGCAGTATTTT.